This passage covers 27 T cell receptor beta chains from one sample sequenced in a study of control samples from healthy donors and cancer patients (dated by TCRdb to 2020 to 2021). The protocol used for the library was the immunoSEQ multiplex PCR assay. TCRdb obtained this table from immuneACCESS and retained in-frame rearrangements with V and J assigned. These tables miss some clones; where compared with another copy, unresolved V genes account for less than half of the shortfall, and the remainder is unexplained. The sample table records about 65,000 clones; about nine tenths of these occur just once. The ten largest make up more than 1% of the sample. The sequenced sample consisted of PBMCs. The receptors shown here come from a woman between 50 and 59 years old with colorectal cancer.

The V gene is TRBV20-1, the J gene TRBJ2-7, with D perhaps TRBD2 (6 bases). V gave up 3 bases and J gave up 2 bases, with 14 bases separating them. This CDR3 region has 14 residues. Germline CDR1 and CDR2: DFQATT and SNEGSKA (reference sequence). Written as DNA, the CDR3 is TGCAGTGCTAGTCTCGGGGGTACCGCCTACGAGCAGTACTTC. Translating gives CSASLGGTAYEQYF.

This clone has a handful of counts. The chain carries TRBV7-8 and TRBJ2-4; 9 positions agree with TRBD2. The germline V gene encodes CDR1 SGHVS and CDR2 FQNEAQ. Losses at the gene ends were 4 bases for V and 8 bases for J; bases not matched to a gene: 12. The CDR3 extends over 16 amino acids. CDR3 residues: CASSSLSGSRSDIQYF. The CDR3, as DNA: TGTGCCAGCAGCTCCCTTAGCGGGAGCAGATCGGACATTCAGTACTTC.

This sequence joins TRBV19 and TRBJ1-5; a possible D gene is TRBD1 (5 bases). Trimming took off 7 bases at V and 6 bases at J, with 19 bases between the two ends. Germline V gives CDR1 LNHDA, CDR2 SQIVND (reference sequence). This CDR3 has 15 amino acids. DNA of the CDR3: TGTGCCAGTACCCCCTTCCTGGGGCGGCGTCAGCCCCAGCATTTT. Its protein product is CASTPFLGRRQPQHF.

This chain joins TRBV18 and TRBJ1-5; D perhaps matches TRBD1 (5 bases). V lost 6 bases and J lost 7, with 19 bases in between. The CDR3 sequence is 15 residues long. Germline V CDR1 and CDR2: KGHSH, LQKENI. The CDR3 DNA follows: TGTGCCAGCTCCCCCGGGGGGGTGCGAGCGCAGCCCCAGCATTTT. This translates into CASSPGGVRAQPQHF.

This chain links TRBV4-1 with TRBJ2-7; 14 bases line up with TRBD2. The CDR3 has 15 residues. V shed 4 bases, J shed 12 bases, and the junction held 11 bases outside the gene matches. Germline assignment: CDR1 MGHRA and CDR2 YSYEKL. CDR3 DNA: TGCGCCAGCAGCCCTCCCGGGACTAGCGGGAGAGCACGGTACTTC. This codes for CASSPPGTSGRARYF.

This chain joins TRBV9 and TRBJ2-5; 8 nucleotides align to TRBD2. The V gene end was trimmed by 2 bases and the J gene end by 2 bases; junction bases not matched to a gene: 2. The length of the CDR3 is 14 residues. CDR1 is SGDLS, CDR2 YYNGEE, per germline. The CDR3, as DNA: TGTGCCAGCAGCGTCGGGACTAGACAAGAGACCCAGTACTTC. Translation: CASSVGTRQETQYF.

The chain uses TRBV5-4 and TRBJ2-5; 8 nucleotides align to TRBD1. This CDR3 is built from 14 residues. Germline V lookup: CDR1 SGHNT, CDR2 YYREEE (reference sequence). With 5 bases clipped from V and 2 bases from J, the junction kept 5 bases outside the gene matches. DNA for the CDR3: TGTGCCAGCAGTTTCGGACAGGGTCAAGAGACCCAGTACTTC. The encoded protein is CASSFGQGQETQYF.

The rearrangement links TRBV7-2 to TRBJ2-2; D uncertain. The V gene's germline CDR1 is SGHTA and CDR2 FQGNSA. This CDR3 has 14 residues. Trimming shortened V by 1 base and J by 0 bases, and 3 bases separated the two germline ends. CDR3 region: CASSLGANTGELFF. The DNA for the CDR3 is TGTGCCAGCAGCTTAGGGGCGAACACCGGGGAGCTGTTTTTT.

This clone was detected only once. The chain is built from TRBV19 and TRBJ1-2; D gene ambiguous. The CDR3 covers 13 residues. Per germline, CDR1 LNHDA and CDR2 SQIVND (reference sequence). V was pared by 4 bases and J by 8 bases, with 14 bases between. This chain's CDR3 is CASSSGAVVGYTF. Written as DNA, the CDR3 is TGTGCCAGTAGTAGCGGTGCCGTGGTGGGCTACACCTTC.

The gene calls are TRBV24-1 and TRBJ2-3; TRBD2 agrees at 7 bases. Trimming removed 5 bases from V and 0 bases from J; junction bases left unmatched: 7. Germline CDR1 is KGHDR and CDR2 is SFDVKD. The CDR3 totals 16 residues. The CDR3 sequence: CATSGRPGLSTDTQYF. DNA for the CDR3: TGTGCCACCAGTGGACGACCGGGACTAAGCACAGATACGCAGTATTTT.

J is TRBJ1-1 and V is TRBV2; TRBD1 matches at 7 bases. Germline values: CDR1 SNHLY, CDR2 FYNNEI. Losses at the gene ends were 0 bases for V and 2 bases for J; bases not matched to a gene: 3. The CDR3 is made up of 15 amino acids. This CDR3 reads CASSEARGLNTEAFF. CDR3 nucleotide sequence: TGTGCCAGCAGTGAAGCAAGGGGGCTTAACACTGAAGCTTTCTTT.

CDR3 sequence: CASSLDWSSYNSPLHF. The CDR3 region has the DNA TGTGCCAGCAGCTTGGACTGGAGCTCCTATAATTCACCCCTCCACTTT. The genes are TRBV5-5 and TRBJ1-6, with no clear D. The V end lost 0 bases, the J end lost 0 bases, and 7 bases lay between the germline ends. Germline-derived CDR1 and CDR2 are SGHKS and YYEKEE (reference sequence). The CDR3 has 16 amino acids.

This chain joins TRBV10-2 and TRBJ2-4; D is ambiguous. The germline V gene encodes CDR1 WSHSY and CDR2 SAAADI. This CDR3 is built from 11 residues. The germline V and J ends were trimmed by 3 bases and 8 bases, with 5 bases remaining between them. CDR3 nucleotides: TGCGCCAGCAGTGATAGTGACATTCAGTACTTC. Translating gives CASSDSDIQYF.

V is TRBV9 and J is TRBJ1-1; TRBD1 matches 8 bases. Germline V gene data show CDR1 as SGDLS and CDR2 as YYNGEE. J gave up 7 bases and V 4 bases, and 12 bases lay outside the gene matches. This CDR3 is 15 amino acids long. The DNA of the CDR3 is TGTGCCAGCAGCACTATATTCAGGGGGCGCGGTGAAGCTTTCTTT. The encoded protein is CASSTIFRGRGEAFF.

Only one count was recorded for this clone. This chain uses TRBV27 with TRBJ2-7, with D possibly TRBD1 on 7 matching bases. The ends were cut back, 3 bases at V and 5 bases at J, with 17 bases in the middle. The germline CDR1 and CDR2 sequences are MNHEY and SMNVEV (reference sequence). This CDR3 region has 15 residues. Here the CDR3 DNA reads TGTGCCAGCAGTTTGGGGTGGACAGGAGGGGACGAGCAGTACTTC. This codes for CASSLGWTGGDEQYF.

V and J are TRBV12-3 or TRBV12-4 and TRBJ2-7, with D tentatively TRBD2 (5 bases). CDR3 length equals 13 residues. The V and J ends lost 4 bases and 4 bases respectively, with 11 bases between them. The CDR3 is CASSSPRVYEQYF. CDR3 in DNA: TGTGCCAGCAGTTCCCCGCGGGTTTACGAGCAGTACTTC.

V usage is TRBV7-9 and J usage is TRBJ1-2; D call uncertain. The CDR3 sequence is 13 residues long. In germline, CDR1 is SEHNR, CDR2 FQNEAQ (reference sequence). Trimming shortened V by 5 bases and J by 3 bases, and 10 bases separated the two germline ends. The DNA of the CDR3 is TGTGCCAGCAGCCCCCCGTGGGACTATGGCTACACCTTC. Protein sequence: CASSPPWDYGYTF.

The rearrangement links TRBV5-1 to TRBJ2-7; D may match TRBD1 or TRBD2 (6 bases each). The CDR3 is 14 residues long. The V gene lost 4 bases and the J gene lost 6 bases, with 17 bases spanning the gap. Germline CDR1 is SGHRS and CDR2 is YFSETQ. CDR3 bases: TGCGCCAGCAGCAGGGGGGTGGGACAAGTCGAGCAGTACTTC. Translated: CASSRGVGQVEQYF.

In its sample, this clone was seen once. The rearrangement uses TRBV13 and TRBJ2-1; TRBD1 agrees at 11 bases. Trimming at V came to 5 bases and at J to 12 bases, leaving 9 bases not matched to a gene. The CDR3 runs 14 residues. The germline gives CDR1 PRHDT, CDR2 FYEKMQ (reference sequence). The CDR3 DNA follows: TGTGCCAGCAGCATAAGGACAGGGGGCTTAGGGCAGTTCTTC. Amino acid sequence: CASSIRTGGLGQFF.

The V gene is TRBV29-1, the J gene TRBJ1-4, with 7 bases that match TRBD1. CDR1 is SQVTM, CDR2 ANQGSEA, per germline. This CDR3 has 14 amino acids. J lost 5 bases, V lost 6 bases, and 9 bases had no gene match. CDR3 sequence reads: CSVQGYRGNEKLFF. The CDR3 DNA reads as TGCAGCGTCCAAGGGTACAGGGGAAATGAAAAACTGTTTTTT.

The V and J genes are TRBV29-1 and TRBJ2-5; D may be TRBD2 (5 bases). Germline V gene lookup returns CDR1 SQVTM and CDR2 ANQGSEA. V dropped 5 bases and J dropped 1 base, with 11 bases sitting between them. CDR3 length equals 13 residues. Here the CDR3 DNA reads TGCAGCGTTCTGCTGGGGAGCCAAGAGACCCAGTACTTC. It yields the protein CSVLLGSQETQYF.

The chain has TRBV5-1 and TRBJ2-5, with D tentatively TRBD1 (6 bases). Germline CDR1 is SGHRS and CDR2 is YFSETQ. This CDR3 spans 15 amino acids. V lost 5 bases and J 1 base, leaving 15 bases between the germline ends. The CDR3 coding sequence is TGCGCCAGCAGGCAAGGGACACCCTCCCAAGAGACCCAGTACTTC. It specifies CASRQGTPSQETQYF. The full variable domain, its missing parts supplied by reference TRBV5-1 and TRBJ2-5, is KAGVTQTPRYLIKTRGQQVTLSCSPISGHRSVSWYQQTPGQGLQFLFEYFSETQRNKGNFPGRFSGRQFSNSRSEMNVSTLELGDSALYLCASRQGTPSQETQYFGPGTRLLVL.

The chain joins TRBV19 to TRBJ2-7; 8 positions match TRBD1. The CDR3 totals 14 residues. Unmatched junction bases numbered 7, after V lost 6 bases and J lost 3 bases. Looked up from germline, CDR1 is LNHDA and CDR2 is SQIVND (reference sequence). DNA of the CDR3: TGTGCCAGTAGCGCTGGGACAGGCGACTACGAGCAGTACTTC. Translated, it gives CASSAGTGDYEQYF.

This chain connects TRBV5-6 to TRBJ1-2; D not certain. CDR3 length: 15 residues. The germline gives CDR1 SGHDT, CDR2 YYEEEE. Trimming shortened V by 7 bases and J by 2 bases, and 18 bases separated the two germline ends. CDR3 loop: CASLPRRRMNYGYTF. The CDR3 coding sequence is TGTGCCAGCCTACCCCGACGGAGGATGAACTATGGCTACACCTTC.

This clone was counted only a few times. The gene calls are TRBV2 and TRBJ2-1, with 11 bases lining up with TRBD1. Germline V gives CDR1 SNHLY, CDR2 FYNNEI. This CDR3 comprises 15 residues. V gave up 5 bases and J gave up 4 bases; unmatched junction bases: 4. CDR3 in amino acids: CASSNRDRGYNEQFF. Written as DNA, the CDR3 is TGTGCCAGCAGTAACCGGGACAGGGGGTACAATGAGCAGTTCTTC.

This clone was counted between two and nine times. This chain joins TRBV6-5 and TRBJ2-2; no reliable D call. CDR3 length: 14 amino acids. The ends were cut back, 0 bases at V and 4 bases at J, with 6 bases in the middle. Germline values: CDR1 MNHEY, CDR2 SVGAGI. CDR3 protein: CASSYSPLTGELFF. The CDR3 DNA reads TGTGCCAGCAGTTACTCCCCCCTCACCGGGGAGCTGTTTTTT.

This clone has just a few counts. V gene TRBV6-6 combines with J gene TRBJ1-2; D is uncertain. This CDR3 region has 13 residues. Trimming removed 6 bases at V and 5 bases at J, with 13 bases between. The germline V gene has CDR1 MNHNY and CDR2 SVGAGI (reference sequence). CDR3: CASSYPQGYGYTF. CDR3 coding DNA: TGTGCCAGCAGCTACCCTCAAGGGTATGGCTACACCTTC.